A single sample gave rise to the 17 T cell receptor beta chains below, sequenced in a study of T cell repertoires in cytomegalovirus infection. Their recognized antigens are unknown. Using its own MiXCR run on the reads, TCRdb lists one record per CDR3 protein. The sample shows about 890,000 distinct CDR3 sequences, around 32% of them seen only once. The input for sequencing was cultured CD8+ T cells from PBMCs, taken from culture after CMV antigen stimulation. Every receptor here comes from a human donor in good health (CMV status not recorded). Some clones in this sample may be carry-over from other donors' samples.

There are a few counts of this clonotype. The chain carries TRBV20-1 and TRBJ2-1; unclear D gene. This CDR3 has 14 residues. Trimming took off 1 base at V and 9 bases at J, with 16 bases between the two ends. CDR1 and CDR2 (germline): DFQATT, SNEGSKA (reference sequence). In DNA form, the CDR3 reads TGCAGTGCTAGAGGAAGGCTAAGTCTTGGTGAGCAGTTCTTC. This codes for CSARGRLSLGEQFF.

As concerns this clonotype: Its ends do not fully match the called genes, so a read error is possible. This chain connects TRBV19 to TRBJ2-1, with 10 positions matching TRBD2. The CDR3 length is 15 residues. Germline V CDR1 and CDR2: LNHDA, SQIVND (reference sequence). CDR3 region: CVSSIQLAGYNEQFF. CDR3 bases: TGTGTCAGTAGTATACAACTAGCGGGGTACAATGAGCAGTTCTTC.

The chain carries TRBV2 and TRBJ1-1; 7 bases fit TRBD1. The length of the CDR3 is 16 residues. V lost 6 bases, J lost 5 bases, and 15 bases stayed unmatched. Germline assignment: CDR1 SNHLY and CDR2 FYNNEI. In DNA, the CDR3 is TGTGCCAGCAGGGGGACAGTGGGTCTAAGCGGAACTGAAGCTTTCTTT. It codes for CASRGTVGLSGTEAFF.

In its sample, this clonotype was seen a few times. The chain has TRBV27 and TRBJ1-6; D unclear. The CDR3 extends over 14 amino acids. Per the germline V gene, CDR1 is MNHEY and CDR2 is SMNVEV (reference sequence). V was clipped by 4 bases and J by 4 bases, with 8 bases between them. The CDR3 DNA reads TGTGCCAGCAGTTACAGCCCGTATAATTCACCCCTCCACTTT. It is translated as CASSYSPYNSPLHF.

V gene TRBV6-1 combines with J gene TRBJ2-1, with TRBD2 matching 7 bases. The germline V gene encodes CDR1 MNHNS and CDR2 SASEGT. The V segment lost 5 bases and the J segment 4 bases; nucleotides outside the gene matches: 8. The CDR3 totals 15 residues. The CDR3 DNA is TGTGCCAGCAGTTCCATTAGCGGGCCTTACAATGAGCAGTTCTTC. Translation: CASSSISGPYNEQFF.

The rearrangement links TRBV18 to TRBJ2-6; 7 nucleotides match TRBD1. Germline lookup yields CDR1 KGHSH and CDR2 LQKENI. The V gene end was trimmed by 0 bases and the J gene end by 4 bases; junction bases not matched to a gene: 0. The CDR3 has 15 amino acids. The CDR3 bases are TGTGCCAGCTCACCACCGGGACAGGGGGCCAACGTCCTGACTTTC. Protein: CASSPPGQGANVLTF.

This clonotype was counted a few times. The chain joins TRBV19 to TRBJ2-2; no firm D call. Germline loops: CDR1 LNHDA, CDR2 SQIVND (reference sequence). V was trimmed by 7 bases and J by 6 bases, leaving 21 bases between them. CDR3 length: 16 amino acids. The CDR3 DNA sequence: TGTGCCAGTAAAATGGACCGAGGACGATTGGCCGGGGAGCTGTTTTTT. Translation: CASKMDRGRLAGELFF. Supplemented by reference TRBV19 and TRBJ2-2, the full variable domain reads DGGITQSPKYLFRKEGQNVTLSCEQNLNHDAMYWYRQDPGQGLRLIYYSQIVNDFQKGDIAEGYSVSREKKESFPLTVTSAQKNPTAFYLCASKMDRGRLAGELFFGEGSRLTVL.

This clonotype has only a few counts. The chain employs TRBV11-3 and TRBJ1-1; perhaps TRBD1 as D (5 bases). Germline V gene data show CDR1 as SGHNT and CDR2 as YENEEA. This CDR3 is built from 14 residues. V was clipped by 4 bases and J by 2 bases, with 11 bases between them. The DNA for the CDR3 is TGTGCCAGCAGCTGGGAAGGGGACAACACTGAAGCTTTCTTT. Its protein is CASSWEGDNTEAFF.

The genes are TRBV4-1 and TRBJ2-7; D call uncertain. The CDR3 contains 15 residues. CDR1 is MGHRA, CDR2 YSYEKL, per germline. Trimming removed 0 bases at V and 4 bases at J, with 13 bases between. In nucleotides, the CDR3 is TGCGCCAGCAGCCAAGATCGGATATATGAATACGAGCAGTACTTC. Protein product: CASSQDRIYEYEQYF.

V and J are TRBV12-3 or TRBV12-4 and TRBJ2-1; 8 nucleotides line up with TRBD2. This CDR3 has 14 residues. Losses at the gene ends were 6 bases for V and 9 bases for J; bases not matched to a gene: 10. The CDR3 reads CASSPTGGPGEQFF. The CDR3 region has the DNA TGTGCCAGCAGCCCGACGGGGGGGCCAGGTGAGCAGTTCTTC.

The CDR3 is CASSLSYYSTATSLYSPLHF. The CDR3 DNA reads as TGTGCCAGCAGTTTATCCTATTACTCGACAGCCACGTCCCTCTATTCACCCCTCCACTTT. The chain recombines TRBV27 with TRBJ1-6; D possibly corresponds to TRBD1 (5 bases). The CDR3 is 20 residues long. V lost 0 bases and J 8 bases, leaving 26 bases between the germline ends. CDR1 and CDR2 from the germline V gene are MNHEY and SMNVEV (reference sequence).

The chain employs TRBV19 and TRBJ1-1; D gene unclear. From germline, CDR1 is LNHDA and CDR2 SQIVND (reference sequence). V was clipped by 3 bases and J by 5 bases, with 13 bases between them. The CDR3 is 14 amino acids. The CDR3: CASSMWEPETEAFF. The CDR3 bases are TGTGCCAGTAGTATGTGGGAGCCGGAGACTGAAGCTTTCTTT.

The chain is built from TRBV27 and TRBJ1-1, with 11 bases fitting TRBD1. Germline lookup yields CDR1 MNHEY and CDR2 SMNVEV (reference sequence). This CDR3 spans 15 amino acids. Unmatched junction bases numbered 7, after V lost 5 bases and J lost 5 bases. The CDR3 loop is CASSASGTGGTEAFF. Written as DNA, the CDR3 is TGTGCCAGCAGTGCCTCCGGGACAGGGGGGACTGAAGCTTTCTTT.

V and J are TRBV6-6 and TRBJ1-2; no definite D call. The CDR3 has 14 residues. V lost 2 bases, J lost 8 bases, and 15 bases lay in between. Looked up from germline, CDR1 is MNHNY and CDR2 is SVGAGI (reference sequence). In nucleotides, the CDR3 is TGTGCCAGCAGTTACAGCATCAACAGAAACGGCTACACCTTC. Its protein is CASSYSINRNGYTF.

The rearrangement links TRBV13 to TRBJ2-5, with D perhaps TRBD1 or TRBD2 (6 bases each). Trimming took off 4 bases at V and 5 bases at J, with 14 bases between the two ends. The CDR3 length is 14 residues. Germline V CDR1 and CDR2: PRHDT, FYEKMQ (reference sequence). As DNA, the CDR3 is TGTGCCAGCAGCTCCCGGGGGCCGGTGGAGACCCAGTACTTC. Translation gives CASSSRGPVETQYF. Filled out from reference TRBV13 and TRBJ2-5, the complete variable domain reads AAGVIQSPRHLIKEKRETATLKCYPIPRHDTVYWYQQGPGQDPQFLISFYEKMQSDKGSIPDRFSAQQFSDYHSELNMSSLELGDSALYFCASSSRGPVETQYFGPGTRLLVL.

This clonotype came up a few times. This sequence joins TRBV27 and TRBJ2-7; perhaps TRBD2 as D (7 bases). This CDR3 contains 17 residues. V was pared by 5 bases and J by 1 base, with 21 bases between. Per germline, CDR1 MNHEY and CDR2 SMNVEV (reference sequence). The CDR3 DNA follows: TGTGCCAGCAGTCCCCCAGGGGACAAAGCGGGATCCTACGAGCAGTACTTC. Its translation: CASSPPGDKAGSYEQYF.

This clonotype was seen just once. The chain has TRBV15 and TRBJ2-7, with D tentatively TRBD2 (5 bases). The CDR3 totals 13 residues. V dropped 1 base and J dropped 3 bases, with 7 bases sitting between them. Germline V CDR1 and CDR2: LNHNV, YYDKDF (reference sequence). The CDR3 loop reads CATSRGRIYEQYF. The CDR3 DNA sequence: TGTGCCACCAGCAGAGGGAGGATCTACGAGCAGTACTTC. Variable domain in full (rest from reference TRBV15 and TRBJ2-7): DAMVIQNPRYQVTQFGKPVTLSCSQTLNHNVMYWYQQKSSQAPKLLFHYYDKDFNNEADTPDNFQSRRPNTSFCFLDIRSPGLGDTAMYLCATSRGRIYEQYFGPGTRLTVT.